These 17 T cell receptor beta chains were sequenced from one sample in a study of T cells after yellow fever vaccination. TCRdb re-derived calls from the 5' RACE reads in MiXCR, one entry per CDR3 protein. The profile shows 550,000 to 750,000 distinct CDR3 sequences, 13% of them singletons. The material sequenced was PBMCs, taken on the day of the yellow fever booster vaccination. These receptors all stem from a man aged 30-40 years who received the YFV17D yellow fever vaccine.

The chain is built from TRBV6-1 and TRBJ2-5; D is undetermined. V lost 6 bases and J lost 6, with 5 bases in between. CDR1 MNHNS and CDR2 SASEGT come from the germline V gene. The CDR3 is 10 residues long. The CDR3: CASSVKTQYF. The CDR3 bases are TGTGCCAGCAGCGTGAAGACCCAGTACTTC.

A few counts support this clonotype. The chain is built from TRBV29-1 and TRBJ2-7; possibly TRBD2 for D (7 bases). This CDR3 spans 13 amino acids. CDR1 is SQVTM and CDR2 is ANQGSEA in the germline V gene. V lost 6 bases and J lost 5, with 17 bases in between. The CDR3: CSVSRRGGDEQYF. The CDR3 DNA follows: TGCAGCGTCTCTCGGAGGGGGGGCGACGAGCAGTACTTC.

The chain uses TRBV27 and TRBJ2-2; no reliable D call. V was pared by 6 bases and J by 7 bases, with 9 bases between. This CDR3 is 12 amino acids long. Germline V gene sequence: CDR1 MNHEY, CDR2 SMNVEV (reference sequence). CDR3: CASSPSFGELFF. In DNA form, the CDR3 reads TGTGCCAGCAGCCCCTCATTCGGGGAGCTGTTTTTT.

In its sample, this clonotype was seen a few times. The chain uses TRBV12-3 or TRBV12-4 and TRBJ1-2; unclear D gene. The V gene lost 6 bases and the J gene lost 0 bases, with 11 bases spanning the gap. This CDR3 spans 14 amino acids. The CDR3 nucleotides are TGTGCCAGCAGCCCCCCTATTCCTAACTATGGCTACACCTTC. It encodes CASSPPIPNYGYTF.

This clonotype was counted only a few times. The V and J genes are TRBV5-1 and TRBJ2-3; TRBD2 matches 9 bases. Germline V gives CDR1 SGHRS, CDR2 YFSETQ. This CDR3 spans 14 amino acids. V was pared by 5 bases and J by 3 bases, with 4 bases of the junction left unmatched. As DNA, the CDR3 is TGCGCCAGCAGACCTAGCGGGACAACAGATACGCAGTATTTT. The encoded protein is CASRPSGTTDTQYF.

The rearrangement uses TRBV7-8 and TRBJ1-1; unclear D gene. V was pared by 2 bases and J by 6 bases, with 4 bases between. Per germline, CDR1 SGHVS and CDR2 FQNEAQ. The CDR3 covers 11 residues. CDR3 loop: CASSLRAEAFF. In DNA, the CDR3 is TGTGCCAGCAGCTTAAGGGCTGAAGCTTTCTTT. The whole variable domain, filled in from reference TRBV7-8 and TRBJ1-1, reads GAGVSQSPRYKVAKRGQDVALRCDPISGHVSLFWYQQALGQGPEFLTYFQNEAQLDKSGLPSDRFFAERPEGSVSTLKIQRTQQEDSAVYLCASSLRAEAFFGQGTRLTVV.

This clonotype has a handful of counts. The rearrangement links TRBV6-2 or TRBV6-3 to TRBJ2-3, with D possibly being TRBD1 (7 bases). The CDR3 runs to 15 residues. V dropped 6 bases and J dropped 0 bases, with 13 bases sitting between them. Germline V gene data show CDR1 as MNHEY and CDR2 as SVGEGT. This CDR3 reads CASSQTGTSTDTQYF. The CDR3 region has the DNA TGTGCCAGCAGCCAGACAGGGACTAGCACAGATACGCAGTATTTT.

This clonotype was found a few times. CDR3 sequence (DNA): TGTGCCAGCAGCCGGGGACAGGGCAATAGCGAGCAGTACTTC. It specifies CASSRGQGNSEQYF. V is TRBV7-2 and J is TRBJ2-7; TRBD1 aligns across 9 bases. This CDR3 has 14 amino acids. The trim removed 5 bases at V and 6 bases at J, leaving 8 bases unmatched. Germline CDR1 and CDR2: SGHTA and FQGNSA.

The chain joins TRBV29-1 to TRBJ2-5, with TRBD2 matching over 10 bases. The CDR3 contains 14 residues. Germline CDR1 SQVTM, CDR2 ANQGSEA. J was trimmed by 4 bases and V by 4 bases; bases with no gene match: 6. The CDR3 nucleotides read TGCAGCGTTGTTGGTAGCGGGAGGAGAGAGACCCAGTACTTC. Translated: CSVVGSGRRETQYF.

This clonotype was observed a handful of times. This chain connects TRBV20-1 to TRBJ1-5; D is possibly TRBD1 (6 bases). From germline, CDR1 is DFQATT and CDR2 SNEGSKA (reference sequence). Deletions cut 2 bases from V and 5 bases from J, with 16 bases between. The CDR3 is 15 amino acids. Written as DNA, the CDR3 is TGCAGTGCTAGATCCAGGGGCGGACTTTATCAGCCCCAGCATTTT. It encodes CSARSRGGLYQPQHF.

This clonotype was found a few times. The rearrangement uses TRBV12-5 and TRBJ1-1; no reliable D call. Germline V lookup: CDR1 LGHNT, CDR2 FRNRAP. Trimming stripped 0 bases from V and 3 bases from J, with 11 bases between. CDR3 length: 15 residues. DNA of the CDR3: TGTGCTAGTGGTTTGGTACTTGGCCCGGACACTGAAGCTTTCTTT. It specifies CASGLVLGPDTEAFF. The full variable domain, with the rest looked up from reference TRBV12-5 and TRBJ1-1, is DARVTQTPRHKVTEMGQEVTMRCQPILGHNTVFWYRQTMMQGLELLAYFRNRAPLDDSGMPKDRFSAEMPDATLATLKIQPSEPRDSAVYFCASGLVLGPDTEAFFGQGTRLTVV.

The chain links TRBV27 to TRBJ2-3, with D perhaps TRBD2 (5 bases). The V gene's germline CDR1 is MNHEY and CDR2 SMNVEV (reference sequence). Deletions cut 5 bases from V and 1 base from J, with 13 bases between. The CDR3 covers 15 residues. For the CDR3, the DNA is TGTGCCAGCAGTGCCACTTCGCGGGGCACAGATACGCAGTATTTT. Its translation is CASSATSRGTDTQYF.

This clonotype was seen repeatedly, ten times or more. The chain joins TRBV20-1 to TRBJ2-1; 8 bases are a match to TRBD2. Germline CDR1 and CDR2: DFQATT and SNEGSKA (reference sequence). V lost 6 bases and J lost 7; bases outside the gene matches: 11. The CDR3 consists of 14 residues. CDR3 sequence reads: CSATASGSGNEQFF. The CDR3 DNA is TGCAGTGCAACAGCGAGCGGGAGTGGAAATGAGCAGTTCTTC.

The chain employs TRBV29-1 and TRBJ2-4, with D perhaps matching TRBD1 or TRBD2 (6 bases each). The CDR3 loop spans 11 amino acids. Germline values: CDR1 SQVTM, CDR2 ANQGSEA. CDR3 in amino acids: CSGGRENIQYF. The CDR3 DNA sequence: TGCAGTGGGGGGCGGGAAAACATTCAGTACTTC.

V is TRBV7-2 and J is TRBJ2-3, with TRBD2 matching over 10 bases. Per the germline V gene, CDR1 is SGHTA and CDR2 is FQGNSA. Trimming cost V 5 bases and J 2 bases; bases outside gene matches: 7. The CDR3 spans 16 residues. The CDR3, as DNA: TGTGCCAGCAGCACCCGGACTAGCGGACTCACAGATACGCAGTATTTT. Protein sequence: CASSTRTSGLTDTQYF. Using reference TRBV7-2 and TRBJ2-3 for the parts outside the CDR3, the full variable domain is GAGVSQSPSNKVTEKGKDVELRCDPISGHTALYWYRQSLGQGLEFLIYFQGNSAPDKSGLPSDRFSAERTGGSVSTLTIQRTQQEDSAVYLCASSTRTSGLTDTQYFGPGTRLTVL.

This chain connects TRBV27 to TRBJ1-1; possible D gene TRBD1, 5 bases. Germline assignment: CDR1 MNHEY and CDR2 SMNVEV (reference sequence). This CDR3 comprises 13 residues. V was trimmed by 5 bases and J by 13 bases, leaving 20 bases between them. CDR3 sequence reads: CASSASGSPGIFF. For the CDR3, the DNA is TGTGCCAGCAGTGCCTCAGGGTCCCCCGGTATTTTCTTT.

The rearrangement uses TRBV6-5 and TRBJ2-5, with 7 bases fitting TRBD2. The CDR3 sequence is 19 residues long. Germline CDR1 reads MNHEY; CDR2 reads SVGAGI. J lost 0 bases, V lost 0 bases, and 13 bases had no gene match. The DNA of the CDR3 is TGTGCCAGCAGTTACTCACCGAGAGGGCCGGGGAGGGACCAAGAGACCCAGTACTTC. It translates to CASSYSPRGPGRDQETQYF.